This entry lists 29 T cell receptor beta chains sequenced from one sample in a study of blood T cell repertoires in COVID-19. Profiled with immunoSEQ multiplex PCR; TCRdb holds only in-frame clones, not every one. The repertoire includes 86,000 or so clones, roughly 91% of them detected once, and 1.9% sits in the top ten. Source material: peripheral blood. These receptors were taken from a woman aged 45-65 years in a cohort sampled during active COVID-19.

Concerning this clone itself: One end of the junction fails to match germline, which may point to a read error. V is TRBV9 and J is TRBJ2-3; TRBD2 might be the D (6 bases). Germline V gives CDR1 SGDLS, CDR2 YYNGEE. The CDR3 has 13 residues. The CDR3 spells CASSVEVGGPQYF. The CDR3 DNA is TGTGCCAGCAGCGTAGAGGTGGGAGGCCCGCAATATTTT. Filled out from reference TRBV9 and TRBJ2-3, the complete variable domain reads DSGVTQTPKHLITATGQRVTLRCSPRSGDLSVYWYQQSLDQGLQFLIQYYNGEERAKGNILERFSAQQFPDLHSELNLSSLELGDSALYFCASSVEVGGPQYFGPGTRLTVL.

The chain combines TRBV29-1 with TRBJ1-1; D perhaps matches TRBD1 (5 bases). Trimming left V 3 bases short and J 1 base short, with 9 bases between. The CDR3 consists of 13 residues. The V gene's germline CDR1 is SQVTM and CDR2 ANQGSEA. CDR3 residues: CSVDIQGNTEAFF. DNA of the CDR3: TGCAGCGTTGATATCCAGGGGAACACTGAAGCTTTCTTT.

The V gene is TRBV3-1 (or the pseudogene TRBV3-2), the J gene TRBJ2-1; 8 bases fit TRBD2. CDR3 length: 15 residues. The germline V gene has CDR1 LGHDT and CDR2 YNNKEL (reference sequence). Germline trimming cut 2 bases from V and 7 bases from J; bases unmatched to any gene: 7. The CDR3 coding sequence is TGTGCCAGCAGCCAATTAGCGGGGAAGGGAAATGAGCAGTTCTTC. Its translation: CASSQLAGKGNEQFF.

CDR3 residues: CSVTDRGYEQYF. The CDR3 region has the DNA TGCAGCGTTACAGACAGGGGCTACGAGCAGTACTTC. The V call is TRBV29-1, the J call TRBJ2-7; 8 bases align to TRBD1. The CDR3 loop spans 12 amino acids. Germline V gives CDR1 SQVTM, CDR2 ANQGSEA. The ends lost 5 bases at V and 3 bases at J; junction bases unmatched: 3.

The CDR3 nucleotides read TGTGCCAGCAGCGGGGGGGGGAGCGGGGACCGCAATCAGCCCCAGCATTTT. Protein: CASSGGGSGDRNQPQHF. The rearrangement links TRBV7-9 to TRBJ1-5; TRBD1 might be the D (5 bases). The ends were cut back, 5 bases at V and 2 bases at J, with 19 bases in the middle. CDR1 and CDR2 (germline): SEHNR, FQNEAQ (reference sequence). The CDR3 contains 17 residues.

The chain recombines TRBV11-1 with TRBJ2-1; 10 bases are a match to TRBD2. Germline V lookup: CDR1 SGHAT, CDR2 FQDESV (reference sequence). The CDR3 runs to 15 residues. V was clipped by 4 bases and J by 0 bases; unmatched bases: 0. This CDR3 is CASSSSGSSYNEQFF. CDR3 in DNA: TGTGCCAGCAGCTCTAGCGGGAGCTCCTACAATGAGCAGTTCTTC.

The CDR3 protein is CSGSGSGEQFF. The CDR3 coding sequence is TGCAGCGGTAGCGGGAGTGGGGAGCAGTTCTTC. J is TRBJ2-1 and V is TRBV29-1, with TRBD2 matching 9 bases. V lost 7 bases and J lost 10; bases outside the gene matches: 5. The CDR3 runs 11 residues. Germline CDR1 reads SQVTM; CDR2 reads ANQGSEA.

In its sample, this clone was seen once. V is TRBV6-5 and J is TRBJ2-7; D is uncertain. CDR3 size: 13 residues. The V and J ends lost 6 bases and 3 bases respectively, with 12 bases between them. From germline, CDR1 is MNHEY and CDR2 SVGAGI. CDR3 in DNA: TGTGCCAGCAGGGAGCCTTCTGGCTACGAGCAGTACTTC. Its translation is CASREPSGYEQYF.

In DNA, the CDR3 is TGTGCCAGCAGTGTCGGACTAGAGGGGCACGGGGAGCTGTTTTTT. This codes for CASSVGLEGHGELFF. This chain connects TRBV6-4 to TRBJ2-2; 7 positions match TRBD2. J was trimmed by 7 bases and V by 4 bases; bases with no gene match: 9. The germline V gene encodes CDR1 MRHNA and CDR2 SNTAGT. CDR3 length equals 15 residues.

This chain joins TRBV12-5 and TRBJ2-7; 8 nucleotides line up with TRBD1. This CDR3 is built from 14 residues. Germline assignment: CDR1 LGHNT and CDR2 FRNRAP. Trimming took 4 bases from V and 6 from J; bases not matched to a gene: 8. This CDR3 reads CASGWRDRLTEQYF. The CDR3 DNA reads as TGTGCTAGTGGTTGGAGGGACAGGTTAACCGAGCAGTACTTC.

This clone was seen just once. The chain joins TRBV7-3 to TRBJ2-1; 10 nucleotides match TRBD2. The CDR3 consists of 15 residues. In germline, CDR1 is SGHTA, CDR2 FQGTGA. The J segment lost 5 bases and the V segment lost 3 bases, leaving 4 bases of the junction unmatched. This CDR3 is CASSFQAGGNNEQFF. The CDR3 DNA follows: TGTGCCAGCAGCTTTCAAGCGGGGGGGAACAATGAGCAGTTCTTC.

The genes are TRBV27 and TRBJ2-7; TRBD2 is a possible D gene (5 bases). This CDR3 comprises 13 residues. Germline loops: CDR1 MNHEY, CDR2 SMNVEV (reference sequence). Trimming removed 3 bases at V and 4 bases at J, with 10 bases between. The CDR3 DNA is TGTGCCAGCAGTTTCAGTGGGGAGTACGAGCAGTACTTC. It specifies CASSFSGEYEQYF.

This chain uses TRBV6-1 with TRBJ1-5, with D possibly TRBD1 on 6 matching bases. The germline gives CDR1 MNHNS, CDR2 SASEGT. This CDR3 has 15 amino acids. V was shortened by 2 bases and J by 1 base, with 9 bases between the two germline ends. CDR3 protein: CASSEFQGSNQPQHF. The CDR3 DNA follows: TGTGCCAGCAGTGAATTTCAGGGGAGCAATCAGCCCCAGCATTTT.

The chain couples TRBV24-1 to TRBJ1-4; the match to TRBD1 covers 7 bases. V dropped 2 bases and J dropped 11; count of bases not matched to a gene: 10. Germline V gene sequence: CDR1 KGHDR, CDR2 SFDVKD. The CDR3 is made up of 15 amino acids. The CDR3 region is CATSDSTGTADKLFF. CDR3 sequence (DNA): TGTGCCACCAGTGATTCCACAGGGACAGCAGACAAACTGTTTTTT.

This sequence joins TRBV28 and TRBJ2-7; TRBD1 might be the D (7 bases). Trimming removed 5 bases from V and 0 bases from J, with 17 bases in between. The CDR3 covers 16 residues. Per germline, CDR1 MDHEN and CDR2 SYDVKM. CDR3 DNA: TGTGCCAGCAGTGCCCCGTCAGGGGGGCGCTCCTACGAGCAGTACTTC. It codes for CASSAPSGGRSYEQYF.

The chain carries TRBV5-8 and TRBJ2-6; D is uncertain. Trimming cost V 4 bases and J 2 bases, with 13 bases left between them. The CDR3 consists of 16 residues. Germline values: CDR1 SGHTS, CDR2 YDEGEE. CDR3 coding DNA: TGTGCCAGCAGCACCAGCAGGATCACTGGGGCCAACGTCCTGACTTTC. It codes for CASSTSRITGANVLTF.

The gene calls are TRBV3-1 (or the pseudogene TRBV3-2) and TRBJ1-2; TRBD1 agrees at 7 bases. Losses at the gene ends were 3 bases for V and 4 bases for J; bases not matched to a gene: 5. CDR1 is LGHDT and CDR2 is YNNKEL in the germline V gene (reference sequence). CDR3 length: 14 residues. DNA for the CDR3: TGTGCCAGCAGCCAGAGACAGGGCCCCTATGGCTACACCTTC. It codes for CASSQRQGPYGYTF.

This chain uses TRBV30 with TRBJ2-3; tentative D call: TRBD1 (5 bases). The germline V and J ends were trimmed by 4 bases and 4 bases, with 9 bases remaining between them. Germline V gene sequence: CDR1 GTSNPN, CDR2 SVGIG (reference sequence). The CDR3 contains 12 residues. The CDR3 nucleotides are TGTGCCTGGAAAGGGGCGGCAGATACGCAGTATTTT. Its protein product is CAWKGAADTQYF. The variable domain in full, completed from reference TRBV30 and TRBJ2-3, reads SQTIHQWPATLVQPVGSPLSLECTVEGTSNPNLYWYRQAAGRGLQLLFYSVGIGQISSEVPQNLSASRPQDRQFILSSKKLLLSDSGFYLCAWKGAADTQYFGPGTRLTVL.

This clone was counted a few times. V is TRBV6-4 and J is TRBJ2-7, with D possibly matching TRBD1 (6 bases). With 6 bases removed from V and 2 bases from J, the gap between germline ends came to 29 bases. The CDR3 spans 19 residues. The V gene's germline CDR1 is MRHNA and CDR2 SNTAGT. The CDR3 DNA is TGTGCCAGCAGCGATACACAAGGACAGTTGGACCTATCGACCTACGAGCAGTACTTC. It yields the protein CASSDTQGQLDLSTYEQYF.

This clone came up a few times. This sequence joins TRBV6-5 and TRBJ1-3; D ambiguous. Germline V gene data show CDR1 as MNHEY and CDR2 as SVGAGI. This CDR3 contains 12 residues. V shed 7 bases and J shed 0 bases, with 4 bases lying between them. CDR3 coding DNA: TGTGCCAGCACTAACTCTGGAAACACCATATATTTT. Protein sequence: CASTNSGNTIYF.

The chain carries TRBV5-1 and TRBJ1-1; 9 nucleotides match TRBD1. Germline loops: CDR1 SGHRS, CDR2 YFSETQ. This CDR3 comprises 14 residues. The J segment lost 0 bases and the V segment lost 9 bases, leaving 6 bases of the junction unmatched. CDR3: CATRTGAVNTEAFF. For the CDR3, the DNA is TGCGCCACAAGGACAGGGGCCGTGAACACTGAAGCTTTCTTT.

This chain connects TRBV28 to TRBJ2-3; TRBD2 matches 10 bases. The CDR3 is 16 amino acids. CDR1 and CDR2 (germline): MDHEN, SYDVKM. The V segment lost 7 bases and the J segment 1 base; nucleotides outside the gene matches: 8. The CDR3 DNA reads TGTGCCAGCAAGCCTAGCGGGAGCGGGGGCACAGATACGCAGTATTTT. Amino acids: CASKPSGSGGTDTQYF.

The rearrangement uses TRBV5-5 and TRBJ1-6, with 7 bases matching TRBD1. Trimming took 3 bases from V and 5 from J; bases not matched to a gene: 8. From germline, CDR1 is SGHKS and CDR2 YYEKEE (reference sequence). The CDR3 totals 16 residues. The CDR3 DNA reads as TGTGCCAGCAGCTACCGACAGGGAAGGGATAATTCACCCCTCCACTTT. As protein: CASSYRQGRDNSPLHF.

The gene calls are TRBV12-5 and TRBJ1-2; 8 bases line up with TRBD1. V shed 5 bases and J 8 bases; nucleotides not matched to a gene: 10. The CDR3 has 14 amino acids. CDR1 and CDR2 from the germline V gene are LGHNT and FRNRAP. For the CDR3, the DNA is TGTGCTAGTGGTGGGGACAGGTCCACGGAAGGCTACACCTTC. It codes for CASGGDRSTEGYTF.

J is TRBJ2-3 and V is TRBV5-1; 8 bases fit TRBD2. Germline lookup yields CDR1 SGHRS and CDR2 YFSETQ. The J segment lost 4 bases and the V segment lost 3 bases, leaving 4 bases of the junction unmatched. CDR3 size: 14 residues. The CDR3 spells CASSSRAGADTQYF. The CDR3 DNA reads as TGCGCCAGCAGCTCGAGAGCGGGGGCAGATACGCAGTATTTT.

The CDR3 coding sequence is TGTGCCAGCAGCCAAGGGGGCGGCTTCTTCGGTGATACGCAGTATTTT. Amino acid sequence: CASSQGGGFFGDTQYF. This chain uses TRBV4-2 with TRBJ2-3, with D tentatively TRBD1 (5 bases). Germline values: CDR1 LGHNA, CDR2 YNFKEQ. The CDR3 consists of 16 residues. Trimming shortened V by 1 base and J by 6 bases, and 17 bases separated the two germline ends.

CDR3 protein: CASSQSGQGSAEAFF. In DNA, the CDR3 is TGCGCCAGCAGCCAGTCGGGACAGGGATCGGCTGAAGCTTTCTTT. The rearrangement links TRBV4-1 to TRBJ1-1; TRBD1 aligns across 9 bases. V gave up 3 bases and J gave up 6 bases; unmatched junction bases: 8. CDR3 size: 15 residues. The V gene's germline CDR1 is MGHRA and CDR2 YSYEKL.

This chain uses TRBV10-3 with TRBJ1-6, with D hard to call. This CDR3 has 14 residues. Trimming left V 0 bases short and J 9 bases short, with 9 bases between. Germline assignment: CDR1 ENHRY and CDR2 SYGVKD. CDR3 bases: TGTGCCATCAGTGAGTCAGGCCGGGTTTCACCCCTCCACTTT. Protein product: CAISESGRVSPLHF.

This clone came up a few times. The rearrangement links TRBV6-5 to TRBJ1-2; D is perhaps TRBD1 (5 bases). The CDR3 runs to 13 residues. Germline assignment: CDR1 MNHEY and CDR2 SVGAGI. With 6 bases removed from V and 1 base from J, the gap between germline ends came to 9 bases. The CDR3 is CASSKDSNYGYTF. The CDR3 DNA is TGTGCCAGCAGCAAAGACAGTAACTATGGCTACACCTTC.